The 15 T cell receptor beta chains below were found in one sample sequenced in a study of Ad26.COV2.S vaccination and SARS-CoV-2 variants. Treatment described: 19 received Ad26.COV2.S at low or high dose, single or two shots; about 5 received placebo; per-sample allocation not given. The samples date from day 63 after the first vaccine or placebo injection. Here immunoSEQ multiplex PCR was the method, and the copy in TCRdb shows in-frame clones only, minus some. In the table there are approximately 240,000 clones, approximately 88% of which are singletons. Sequenced here: peripheral blood, sampled in a trial of Ad26.COV2.S vaccine versus placebo. The source of these receptors is a person between 18 and 65 years old who received the Ad26.COV2.S COVID-19 vaccine or a placebo.

The chain carries TRBV6-5 and TRBJ2-1; D is unresolved. With 7 bases removed from V and 4 bases from J, the gap between germline ends came to 5 bases. In germline, CDR1 is MNHEY, CDR2 SVGAGI. CDR3 size: 11 residues. The CDR3 DNA is TGTGCCAGCACCGAGTACAATGAGCAGTTCTTC. The encoded protein is CASTEYNEQFF.

The genes are TRBV10-3 and TRBJ2-3; 7 bases align to TRBD1. Trimming removed 2 bases from V and 0 bases from J; junction bases left unmatched: 5. Germline CDR1 and CDR2: ENHRY and SYGVKD. This CDR3 region has 16 residues. The CDR3: CAISEVRGISTDTQYF. DNA for the CDR3: TGTGCCATCAGTGAGGTCAGGGGGATTAGCACAGATACGCAGTATTTT.

This clone has just one count. This chain links TRBV7-9 with TRBJ2-7; D unresolved. Per the germline V gene, CDR1 is SEHNR and CDR2 is FQNEAQ (reference sequence). V lost 2 bases and J 4 bases, leaving 9 bases between the germline ends. The CDR3 has 13 amino acids. The CDR3 bases are TGTGCCAGCAGCTTATCCACGTCTTACGAGCAGTACTTC. Translating it yields CASSLSTSYEQYF.

The chain recombines TRBV11-2 with TRBJ2-7, with D unresolved. CDR3 size: 15 residues. Germline-derived CDR1 and CDR2 are SGHAT and FQNNGV. The V end lost 0 bases, the J end lost 0 bases, and 9 bases lay between the germline ends. The CDR3 protein is CASSLDGLSSYEQYF. The CDR3 DNA reads as TGTGCCAGCAGCTTAGATGGCCTCAGCTCCTACGAGCAGTACTTC.

This chain joins TRBV4-2 and TRBJ2-1; D possibly matches TRBD1 or TRBD2 (6 bases each). With 0 bases removed from V and 9 bases from J, the gap between germline ends came to 21 bases. Germline CDR1 is LGHNA and CDR2 is YNFKEQ. The CDR3 contains 17 residues. The CDR3 nucleotides read TGTGCCAGCAGCCAAGAAAGGAAGATAGGGGGGTTGGGTGAGCAGTTCTTC. Its translation: CASSQERKIGGLGEQFF.

The J gene is TRBJ2-7, the V gene TRBV4-1, with 15 bases fitting TRBD2. V gave up 4 bases and J gave up 2 bases; unmatched junction bases: 6. Germline V gene lookup returns CDR1 MGHRA and CDR2 YSYEKL. The length of the CDR3 is 17 residues. CDR3 DNA: TGCGCCAGCAGCCCCGGACTAGCGGGAGGGTTGGCCTACGAGCAGTACTTC. Translation: CASSPGLAGGLAYEQYF.

The V call is TRBV5-8, the J call TRBJ1-4; possibly TRBD1 for D (6 bases). The CDR3 loop spans 15 amino acids. Germline CDR1 is SGHTS and CDR2 is YDEGEE. Trimming left V 7 bases short and J 7 bases short, with 20 bases between. The CDR3 DNA is TGTGCCAGCCCCCCAGTAGGGGGGTGGGGTGAAAAACTGTTTTTT. As protein: CASPPVGGWGEKLFF.

In the case of this clone: The junction and the germline gene differ at one end; a read error may be behind it. The chain couples TRBV7-9 to TRBJ2-3; 7 nucleotides agree with TRBD2. CDR1 SEHNR and CDR2 FQNEAQ come from the germline V gene (reference sequence). The CDR3 contains 15 residues. CDR3 DNA sequence: TGCGCCAGCAGCCATGGGGGGGGGAGCACAGATACGCAGTATTTT. Translation gives CASSHGGGSTDTQYF. Supplemented by reference TRBV7-9 and TRBJ2-3, the full variable domain reads DTGVSQNPRHKITKRGQNVTFRCDPISEHNRLYWYRQTLGQGPEFLTYFQNEAQLEKSRLLSDRFSAERPKGSFSTLEIQRTEQGDSAMYLCASSHGGGSTDTQYFGPGTRLTVL.

The chain uses TRBV5-4 and TRBJ1-2, with D unclear. The CDR3 is made up of 13 amino acids. V lost 4 bases to trimming and J lost 5 bases, with 12 bases between them. Germline CDR1 reads SGHNT; CDR2 reads YYREEE (reference sequence). CDR3 protein: CASSAPGGYGYTF. The CDR3 DNA reads as TGTGCCAGCAGCGCCCCTGGAGGATATGGCTACACCTTC.

The V gene is TRBV28, the J gene TRBJ2-7, with a tentative D call TRBD1 (5 bases). This CDR3 comprises 13 residues. In germline, CDR1 is MDHEN, CDR2 SYDVKM. V was shortened by 10 bases and J by 4 bases, with 17 bases between the two germline ends. The CDR3 DNA follows: TGTGCCACCAAAAGTGGGGCTTCTTACGAGCAGTACTTC. This encodes CATKSGASYEQYF.

This chain links TRBV4-3 with TRBJ2-1; tentatively, D is TRBD1 or TRBD2 (6 bases each). The CDR3 contains 16 residues. The germline gives CDR1 LGHNA, CDR2 YSLEER. V lost 1 base and J lost 4, with 14 bases in between. The CDR3 loop is CASSQGDRGPYNEQFF. The CDR3, as DNA: TGCGCCAGCAGCCAAGGCGACCGGGGGCCTTACAATGAGCAGTTCTTC.

The chain links TRBV28 to TRBJ1-1; D is possibly TRBD1 (6 bases). The CDR3 consists of 14 residues. Germline V CDR1 and CDR2: MDHEN, SYDVKM. Trimming took off 6 bases at V and 2 bases at J, with 13 bases between the two ends. In nucleotides, the CDR3 is TGTGCCAGCAGATACGGACAGATAAACACTGAAGCTTTCTTT. As protein: CASRYGQINTEAFF.

This clone was seen many times. CDR3 nucleotide sequence: TGTGCCAGCAGCCACCGGGACACTAACTATGGCTACACCTTC. It encodes CASSHRDTNYGYTF. The chain combines TRBV9 with TRBJ1-2; maybe TRBD1 (6 bases). The CDR3 is 14 amino acids. Germline loops: CDR1 SGDLS, CDR2 YYNGEE. V gave up 4 bases and J gave up 0 bases, with 10 bases separating them. Based on the CDR3 plus reference TRBV9 and TRBJ1-2, the full variable domain is DSGVTQTPKHLITATGQRVTLRCSPRSGDLSVYWYQQSLDQGLQFLIQYYNGEERAKGNILERFSAQQFPDLHSELNLSSLELGDSALYFCASSHRDTNYGYTFGSGTRLTVV.

DNA of the CDR3: TGTGCCAGCAGCTCTACAGGACCCGCGCGCGAGCAGTACTTC. Protein: CASSSTGPAREQYF. This chain uses TRBV7-9 with TRBJ2-7, with D maybe TRBD1 (5 bases). Germline lookup yields CDR1 SEHNR and CDR2 FQNEAQ (reference sequence). V gave up 4 bases and J gave up 6 bases, with 16 bases separating them. This CDR3 spans 14 amino acids. The variable domain in full, with the rest retrieved from reference TRBV7-9 and TRBJ2-7, is DTGVSQNPRHKITKRGQNVTFRCDPISEHNRLYWYRQTLGQGPEFLTYFQNEAQLEKSRLLSDRFSAERPKGSFSTLEIQRTEQGDSAMYLCASSSTGPAREQYFGPGTRLTVT.

The chain couples TRBV27 to TRBJ2-6; 11 positions agree with TRBD1. The CDR3 has 17 amino acids. The trim removed 3 bases at V and 4 bases at J, leaving 5 bases unmatched. Germline V lookup: CDR1 MNHEY, CDR2 SMNVEV (reference sequence). This CDR3 reads CASSFLDRGRGANVLTF. For the CDR3, the DNA is TGTGCCAGCAGTTTTTTGGACAGGGGGCGCGGGGCCAACGTCCTGACTTTC.